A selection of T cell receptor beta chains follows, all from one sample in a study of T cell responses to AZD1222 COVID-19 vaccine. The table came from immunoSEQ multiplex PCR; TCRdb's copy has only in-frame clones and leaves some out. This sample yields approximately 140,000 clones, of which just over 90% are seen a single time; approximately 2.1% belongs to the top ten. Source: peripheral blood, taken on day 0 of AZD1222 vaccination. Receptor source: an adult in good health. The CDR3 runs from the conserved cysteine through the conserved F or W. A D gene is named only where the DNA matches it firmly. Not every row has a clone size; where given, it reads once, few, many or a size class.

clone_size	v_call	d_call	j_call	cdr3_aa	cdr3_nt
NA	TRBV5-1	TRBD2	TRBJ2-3	CASSWGLAGSTDTQYF	TGCGCCAGCAGCTGGGGACTAGCGGGAAGCACAGATACGCAGTATTTT
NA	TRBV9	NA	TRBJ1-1	CASSALQGDTEAFF	TGTGCCAGCAGCGCCCTCCAGGGAGACACTGAAGCTTTCTTT
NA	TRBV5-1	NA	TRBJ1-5	CASIYGRTVSNQPQHF	TGCGCCAGCATCTACGGGCGGACAGTTAGCAATCAGCCCCAGCATTTT
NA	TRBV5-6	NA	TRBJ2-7	CASSWGPSDYEQYF	TGTGCCAGCAGCTGGGGACCGTCTGACTACGAGCAGTACTTC
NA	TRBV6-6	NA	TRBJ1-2	CASSHQGGYTF	TGTGCCAGCAGCCACCAGGGGGGCTACACCTTC
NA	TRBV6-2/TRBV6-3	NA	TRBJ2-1	CASSFSAYNEQFF	TGTGCCAGCAGTTTTTCTGCTTACAATGAGCAGTTCTTC
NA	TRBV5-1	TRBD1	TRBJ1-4	CASSPGQGGEKLFF	TGCGCCAGCAGCCCGGGACAGGGGGGTGAAAAACTGTTTTTT
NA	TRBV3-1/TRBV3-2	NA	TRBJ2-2	CASSQYGVPNTGELFF	TGTGCCAGCAGCCAGTACGGGGTTCCGAACACCGGGGAGCTGTTTTTT
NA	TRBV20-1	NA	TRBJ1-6	CSASMDYNSPLHF	TGCAGTGCTAGTATGGACTATAATTCACCCCTCCACTTT
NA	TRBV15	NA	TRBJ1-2	CATSRDLVVSYGYTF	TGTGCCACCAGCAGAGATCTTGTGGTCTCCTATGGCTACACCTTC
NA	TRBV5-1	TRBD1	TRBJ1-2	CASSTRGDGRANYGYTF	TGCGCCAGCAGTACCAGGGGGGACGGTCGAGCTAACTATGGCTACACCTTC
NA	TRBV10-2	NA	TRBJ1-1	CASSELEGENTEAFF	TGCGCCAGCAGTGAGTTGGAAGGGGAGAACACTGAAGCTTTCTTT
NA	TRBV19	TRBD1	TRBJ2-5	CASSPLSTGQETQYF	TGTGCCAGTAGCCCATTATCGACAGGGCAAGAGACCCAGTACTTC
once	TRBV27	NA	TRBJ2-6	CASSLGVLVPGGANVLTF	TGTGCCAGCAGTTTAGGGGTCCTGGTCCCGGGCGGGGCCAACGTCCTGACTTTC
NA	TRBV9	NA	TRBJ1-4	CASSVYGGAVSNEKLFF	TGTGCCAGCAGCGTATATGGGGGGGCAGTAAGTAATGAAAAACTGTTTTTT
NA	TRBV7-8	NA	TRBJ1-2	CASSLGSRYGYTF	TGTGCCAGCAGCTTAGGCTCTCGGTATGGCTACACCTTC
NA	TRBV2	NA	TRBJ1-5	CASSEERGVYQPQHF	TGTGCCAGCAGTGAAGAGAGGGGCGTGTATCAGCCCCAGCATTTT
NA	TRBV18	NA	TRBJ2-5	CASSPPGGVQETQYF	TGTGCCAGCTCACCCCCCGGAGGGGTGCAAGAGACCCAGTACTTC
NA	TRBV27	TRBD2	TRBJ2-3	CASSRARTSVGPDTQYF	TGTGCCAGCAGTCGCGCCCGGACTAGCGTAGGGCCAGATACGCAGTATTTT
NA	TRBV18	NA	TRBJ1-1	CASSPLGGLDTEAFF	TGTGCCAGCTCACCCTTGGGGGGCTTGGACACTGAAGCTTTCTTT
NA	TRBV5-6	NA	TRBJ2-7	CASSSTGYLSHEQYF	TGTGCCAGCAGCTCAACAGGGTATCTTAGCCACGAGCAGTACTTC
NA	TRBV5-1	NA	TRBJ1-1	CASSLLVTGGNTEAFF	TGCGCCAGCAGCTTGTTAGTTACCGGTGGGAACACTGAAGCTTTCTTT
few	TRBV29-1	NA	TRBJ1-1	CSVEDGRGSFF	TGCAGCGTTGAAGATGGGAGGGGGTCTTTCTTT
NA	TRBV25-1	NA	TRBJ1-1	CASSELGGPEVAFF	TGTGCCAGCAGTGAATTAGGGGGACCTGAAGTAGCTTTCTTT
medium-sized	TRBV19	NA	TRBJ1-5	CASKGGAGSSNQPQHF	TGTGCCAGTAAGGGCGGGGCAGGGAGTAGCAATCAGCCCCAGCATTTT
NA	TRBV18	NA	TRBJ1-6	CASSLDIKNSPLHF	TGTGCCAGCTCACTGGACATTAAGAATTCACCCCTCCACTTT
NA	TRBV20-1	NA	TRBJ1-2	CSAPEYGYTF	TGCAGTGCTCCAGAGTATGGCTACACCTTC
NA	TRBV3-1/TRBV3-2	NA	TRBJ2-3	CASTPSFGGSDTQYF	TGTGCCAGCACCCCCAGTTTTGGCGGTTCAGATACGCAGTATTTT
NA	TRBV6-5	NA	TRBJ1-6	CASTLRVISPLHF	TGTGCCAGCACCTTACGGGTTATTTCACCCCTCCACTTT
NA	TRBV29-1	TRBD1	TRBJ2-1	CSVERTGGDEQFF	TGCAGCGTTGAAAGGACAGGGGGGGATGAGCAGTTCTTC
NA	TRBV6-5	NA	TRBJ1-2	CASSRKDGSNYGYTF	TGTGCCAGCAGTCGAAAGGACGGCTCTAACTATGGCTACACCTTC
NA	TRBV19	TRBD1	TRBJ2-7	CASSIGQGSYEQYF	TGTGCCAGTAGTATAGGACAGGGTTCCTACGAGCAGTACTTC
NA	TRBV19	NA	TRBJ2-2	CASTVSGELFF	TGTGCCAGTACGGTTAGCGGGGAGCTGTTTTTT
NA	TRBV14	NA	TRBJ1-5	CASSQLGYNQPQHF	TGTGCCAGCAGCCAACTCGGATACAATCAGCCCCAGCATTTT
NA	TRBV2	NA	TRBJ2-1	CASTVSQTQFF	TGTGCCAGCACCGTTAGCCAGACCCAGTTCTTC
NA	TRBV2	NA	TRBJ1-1	CASSRRDVIPEAFF	TGTGCCAGCAGTAGACGGGACGTGATACCTGAAGCTTTCTTT
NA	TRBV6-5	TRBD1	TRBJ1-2	CASSFDRVNGYTF	TGTGCCAGCAGTTTCGACAGGGTGAATGGCTACACCTTC
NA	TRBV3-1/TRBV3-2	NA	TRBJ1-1	CASSQDLEGEAFF	TGTGCCAGCAGCCAAGATTTAGAGGGGGAAGCTTTCTTT
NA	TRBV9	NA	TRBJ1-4	CASSVSKYTPNKSSNEKLFF	TGTGCCAGCAGCGTCTCAAAGTATACCCCTAACAAGAGTTCTAATGAAAAACTGTTTTTT
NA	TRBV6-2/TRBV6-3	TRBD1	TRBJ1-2	CASSSPGTGGIGYTF	TGTGCCAGCAGTTCGCCCGGGACAGGGGGCATCGGCTACACCTTC
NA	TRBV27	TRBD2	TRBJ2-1	CASTPSGGNYNEQFF	TGTGCCAGCACCCCGAGCGGGGGGAACTACAATGAGCAGTTCTTC
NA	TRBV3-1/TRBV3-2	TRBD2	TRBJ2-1	CASSPTSVGEQFF	TGTGCCAGCAGCCCGACTAGCGTCGGTGAGCAGTTCTTC
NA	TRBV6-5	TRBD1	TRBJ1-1	CASSPSTGLGPEAFF	TGTGCCAGCAGTCCCTCGACAGGGCTGGGCCCTGAAGCTTTCTTT
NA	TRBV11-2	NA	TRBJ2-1	CASSSLRVHRVF	TGTGCCAGCAGCTCACTGAGGGTTCATAGGGTCTTC
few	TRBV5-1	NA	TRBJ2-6	CASSLGSSGANVLTF	TGCGCCAGCAGCTTGGGGTCCTCTGGGGCCAACGTCCTGACTTTC
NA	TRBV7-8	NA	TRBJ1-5	CASSLGQVGNQPQHF	TGTGCCAGCAGCTTAGGGCAGGTCGGCAATCAGCCCCAGCATTTT
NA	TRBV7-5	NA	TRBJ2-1	CARSVSAGSEYNEQFF	TGTGCCAGAAGCGTCTCTGCCGGTAGCGAGTACAATGAGCAGTTCTTC
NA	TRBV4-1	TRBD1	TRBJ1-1	CASSPRSGGDEAFF	TGCGCCAGCAGTCCCCGATCAGGGGGTGATGAAGCTTTCTTT
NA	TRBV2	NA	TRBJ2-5	CASRAGAEETQYF	TGTGCCAGCAGGGCCGGGGCAGAAGAGACCCAGTACTTC
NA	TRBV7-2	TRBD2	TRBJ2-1	CASSLGASGQFF	TGTGCCAGCAGCCTAGGGGCTAGCGGGCAGTTCTTC
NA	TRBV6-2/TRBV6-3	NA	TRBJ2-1	CASSYSGSSLSAYNEQFF	TGTGCCAGCAGTTACTCGGGCAGCAGCCTTTCTGCTTACAATGAGCAGTTCTTC
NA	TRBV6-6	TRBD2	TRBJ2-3	CASSYRGRAGDTQYF	TGTGCCAGCAGTTACCGCGGGAGGGCCGGAGATACGCAGTATTTT
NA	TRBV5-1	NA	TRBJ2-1	CASSLEGFVGNNEQFF	TGCGCCAGCAGCTTGGAAGGGTTTGTAGGCAACAATGAGCAGTTCTTC
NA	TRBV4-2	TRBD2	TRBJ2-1	CASSQISGGSSYNEQFF	TGTGCCAGCAGCCAAATTAGCGGGGGCAGCTCCTACAATGAGCAGTTCTTC
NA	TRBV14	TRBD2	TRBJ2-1	CASSQRSGGLYNEQFF	TGTGCCAGCAGCCAACGTAGCGGGGGCCTCTACAATGAGCAGTTCTTC
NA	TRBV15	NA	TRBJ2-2	CATTPAVNTGELFF	TGTGCCACCACTCCAGCGGTAAACACCGGGGAGCTGTTTTTT
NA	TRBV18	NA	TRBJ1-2	CASSRDLANYGYTF	TGTGCCAGCTCACGGGACTTAGCTAACTATGGCTACACCTTC
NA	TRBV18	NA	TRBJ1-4	CASSPGSGEKLFF	TGTGCCAGCTCACCGGGGAGTGGGGAAAAACTGTTTTTT
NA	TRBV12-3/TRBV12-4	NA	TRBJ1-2	CASSFGGGYGYTF	TGTGCCAGCAGTTTTGGCGGGGGCTATGGCTACACCTTC
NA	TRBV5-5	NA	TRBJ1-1	CASSLLPGAGVATEAFF	TGTGCCAGCAGCTTGCTACCGGGGGCAGGGGTGGCCACTGAAGCTTTCTTT